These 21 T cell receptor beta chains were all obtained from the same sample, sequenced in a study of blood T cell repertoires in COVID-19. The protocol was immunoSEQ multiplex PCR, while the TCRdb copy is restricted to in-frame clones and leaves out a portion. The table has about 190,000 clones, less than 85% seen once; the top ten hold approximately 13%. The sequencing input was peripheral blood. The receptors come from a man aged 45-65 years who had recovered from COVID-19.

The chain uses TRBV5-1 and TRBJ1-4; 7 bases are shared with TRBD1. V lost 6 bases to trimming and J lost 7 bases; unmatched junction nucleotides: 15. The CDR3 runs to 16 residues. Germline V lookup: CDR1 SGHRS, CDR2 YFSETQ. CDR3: CASNPSPGTAIEKLFF. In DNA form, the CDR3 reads TGCGCCAGCAACCCATCCCCCGGGACAGCGATTGAAAAACTGTTTTTT.

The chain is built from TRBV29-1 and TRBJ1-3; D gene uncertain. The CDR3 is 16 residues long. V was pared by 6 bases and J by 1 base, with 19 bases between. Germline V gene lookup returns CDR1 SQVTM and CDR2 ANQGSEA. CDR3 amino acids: CSVRGEWNSSGNTIYF. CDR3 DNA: TGCAGCGTCCGCGGGGAGTGGAATTCTTCTGGAAACACCATATATTTT.

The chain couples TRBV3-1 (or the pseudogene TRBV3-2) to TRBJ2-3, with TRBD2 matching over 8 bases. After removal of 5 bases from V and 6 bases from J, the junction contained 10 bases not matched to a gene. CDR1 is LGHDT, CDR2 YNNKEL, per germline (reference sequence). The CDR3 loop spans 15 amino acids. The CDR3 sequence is CASSDVAGSMDTQYF. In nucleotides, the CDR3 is TGTGCCAGCAGCGACGTAGCGGGATCGATGGATACGCAGTATTTT.

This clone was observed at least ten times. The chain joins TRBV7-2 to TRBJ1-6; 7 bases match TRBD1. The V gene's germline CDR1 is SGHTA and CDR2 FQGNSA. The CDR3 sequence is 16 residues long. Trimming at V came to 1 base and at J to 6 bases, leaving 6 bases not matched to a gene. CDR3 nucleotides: TGTGCCAGCAGCTTAGGACAGGGAAATCCTAATTCACCCCTCCACTTT. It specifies CASSLGQGNPNSPLHF.

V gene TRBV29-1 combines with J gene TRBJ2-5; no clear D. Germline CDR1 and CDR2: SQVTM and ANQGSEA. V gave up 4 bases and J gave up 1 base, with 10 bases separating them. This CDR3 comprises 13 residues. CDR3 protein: CSVANYLQETQYF. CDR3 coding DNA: TGCAGCGTTGCGAACTACCTCCAAGAGACCCAGTACTTC.

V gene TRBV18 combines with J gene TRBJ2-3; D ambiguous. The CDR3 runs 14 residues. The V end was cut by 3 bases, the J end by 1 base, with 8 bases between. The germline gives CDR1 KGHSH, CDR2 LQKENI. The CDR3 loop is CASSPEFGTDTQYF. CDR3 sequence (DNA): TGTGCCAGCTCACCGGAGTTCGGCACAGATACGCAGTATTTT.

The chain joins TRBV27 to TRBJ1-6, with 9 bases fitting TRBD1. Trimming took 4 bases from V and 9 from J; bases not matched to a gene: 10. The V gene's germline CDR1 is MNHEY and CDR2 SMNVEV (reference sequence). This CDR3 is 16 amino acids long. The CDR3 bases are TGTGCCAGCAGTTATGACCCGACAGGGGGTAGTTCACCCCTCCACTTT. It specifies CASSYDPTGGSSPLHF.

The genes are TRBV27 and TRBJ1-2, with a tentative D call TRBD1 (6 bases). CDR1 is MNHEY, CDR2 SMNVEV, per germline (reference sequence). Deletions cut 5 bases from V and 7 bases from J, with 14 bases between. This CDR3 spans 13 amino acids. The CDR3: CASSIHYRAGYTF. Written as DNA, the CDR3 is TGTGCCAGCAGTATACACTACAGGGCTGGCTACACCTTC.

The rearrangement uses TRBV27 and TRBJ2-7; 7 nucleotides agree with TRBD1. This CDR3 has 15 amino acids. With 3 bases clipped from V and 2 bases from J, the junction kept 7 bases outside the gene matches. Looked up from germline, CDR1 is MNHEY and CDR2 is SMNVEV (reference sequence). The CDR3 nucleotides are TGTGCCAGCAGTTTGGCTGGGACAGAACCCTACGAGCAGTACTTC. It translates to CASSLAGTEPYEQYF.

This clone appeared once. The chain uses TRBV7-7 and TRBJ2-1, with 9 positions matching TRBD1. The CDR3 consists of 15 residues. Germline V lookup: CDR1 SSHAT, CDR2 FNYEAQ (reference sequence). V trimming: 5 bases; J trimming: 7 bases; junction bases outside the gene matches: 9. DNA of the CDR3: TGTGCCAGCAGCCTACAGGGGGCTTTGTCGAATGAGCAGTTCTTC. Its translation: CASSLQGALSNEQFF.

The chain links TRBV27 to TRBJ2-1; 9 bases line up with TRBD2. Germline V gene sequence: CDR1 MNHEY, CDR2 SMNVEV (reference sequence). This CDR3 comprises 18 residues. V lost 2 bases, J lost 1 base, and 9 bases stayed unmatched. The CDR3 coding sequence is TGTGCCAGCAGTTTACGCCCCCCTCTAGCGGGGTCCTACAATGAGCAGTTCTTC. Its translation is CASSLRPPLAGSYNEQFF.

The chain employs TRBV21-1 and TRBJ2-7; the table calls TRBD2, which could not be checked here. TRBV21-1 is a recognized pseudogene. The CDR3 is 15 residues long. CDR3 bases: TGTGCCAGCAGCAAATCTAGCGGGGACTCCTACGAGCAGTACTTC. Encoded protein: CASSKSSGDSYEQYF.

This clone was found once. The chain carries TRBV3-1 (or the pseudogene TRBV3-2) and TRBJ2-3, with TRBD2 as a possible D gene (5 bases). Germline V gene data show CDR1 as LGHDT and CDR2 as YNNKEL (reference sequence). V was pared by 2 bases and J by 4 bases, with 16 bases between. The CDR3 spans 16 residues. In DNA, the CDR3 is TGTGCCAGCAGCCAAAATGCGGGCCGGACTTCAGATACGCAGTATTTT. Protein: CASSQNAGRTSDTQYF.

CDR3 protein: CASSRTRDEQYF. CDR3 in DNA: TGTGCCAGCAGCCGGACTCGCGACGAGCAGTACTTC. The V call is TRBV6-5, the J call TRBJ2-7; possibly TRBD2 for D (5 bases). Germline lookup yields CDR1 MNHEY and CDR2 SVGAGI. CDR3 length: 12 amino acids. V lost 6 bases and J lost 5, with 11 bases in between.

The CDR3 protein is CASSLGLAGEATQYF. CDR3 coding DNA: TGTGCCAGCAGCCTGGGGCTAGCGGGGGAGGCTACGCAGTATTTT. The rearrangement joins TRBV7-3 to TRBJ2-3, with 10 bases identical to TRBD2. The ends lost 5 bases at V and 8 bases at J; junction bases unmatched: 10. Looked up from germline, CDR1 is SGHTA and CDR2 is FQGTGA. CDR3 length: 15 residues.

The CDR3 sequence is CASSLAGAAYEQYF. CDR3 in DNA: TGTGCCAGCAGCTTAGCGGGAGCGGCCTACGAGCAGTACTTC. The chain links TRBV11-3 to TRBJ2-7; D might be TRBD2 (6 bases). V shed 1 base and J shed 2 bases, with 9 bases lying between them. The CDR3 loop spans 14 amino acids. The germline CDR1 and CDR2 sequences are SGHNT and YENEEA.

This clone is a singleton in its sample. CDR3 region: CSVEKQGNRYTF. As DNA, the CDR3 is TGCAGCGTTGAAAAACAGGGTAATCGCTACACCTTC. V is TRBV29-1 and J is TRBJ1-2; the D gene is possibly TRBD1 (6 bases). Germline V lookup: CDR1 SQVTM, CDR2 ANQGSEA. The CDR3 runs 12 residues. Trimming left V 2 bases short and J 9 bases short, with 13 bases between.

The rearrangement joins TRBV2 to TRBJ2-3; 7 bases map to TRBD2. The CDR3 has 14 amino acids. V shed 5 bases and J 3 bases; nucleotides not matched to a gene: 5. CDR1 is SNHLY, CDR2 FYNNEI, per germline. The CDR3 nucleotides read TGTGCCAGCAGTCCGAGCGGGACTACAGATACGCAGTATTTT. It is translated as CASSPSGTTDTQYF.

The CDR3 DNA sequence: TGTGCCAGCAGCTACGAAGGGGGGGTCACGTACAATGAGCAGTTCTTC. Translated: CASSYEGGVTYNEQFF. The genes are TRBV5-6 and TRBJ2-1, with TRBD2 as a possible D gene (7 bases). Germline CDR1 and CDR2: SGHDT and YYEEEE. Trimming pared 3 bases from V and 4 bases from J, leaving 17 bases between. This CDR3 region has 16 residues.

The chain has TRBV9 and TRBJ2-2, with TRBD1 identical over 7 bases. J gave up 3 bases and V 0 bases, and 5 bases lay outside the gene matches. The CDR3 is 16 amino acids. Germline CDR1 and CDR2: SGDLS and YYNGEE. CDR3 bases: TGTGCCAGCAGCGTAGGGTCAGGGGGTGACACCGGGGAGCTGTTTTTT. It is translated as CASSVGSGGDTGELFF.

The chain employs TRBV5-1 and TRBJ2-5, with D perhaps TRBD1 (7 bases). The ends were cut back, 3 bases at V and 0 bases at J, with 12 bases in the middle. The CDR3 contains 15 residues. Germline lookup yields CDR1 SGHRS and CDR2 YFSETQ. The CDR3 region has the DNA TGCGCCAGCAGCTCGACAGGGAGGAACCAAGAGACCCAGTACTTC. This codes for CASSSTGRNQETQYF.